This T cell receptor beta chain was captured in a study of T cell responses to AZD1222 COVID-19 vaccine. General study points: Nearly half of the spike-specific TCRs reportedly recognize variant regions that carry no mutations. The number of AZD1222 recipients seropositive at baseline was only 5 to 7. The study found Spike-specific TCR breadth and depth rose after two AZD1222 doses.

As concerns this clone: The antigen is unknown.

Germline V CDR1 and CDR2: MNHEY, SVGAGI. Trimming shortened V by 6 bases and J by 1 base, and 10 bases separated the two germline ends. The CDR3 spans 13 residues. The repertoire was sequenced with immunoSEQ multiplex PCR; TCRdb's copy has only in-frame clones and lacks some. The sample holds 150,000 or so clones, 85% to 95% seen once. The TCR sequence derives from an adult in good health. The source material was peripheral blood, sampled on day 0 of AZD1222 vaccination. The gene calls are TRBV6-5 and TRBJ2-7; tentatively, D is TRBD2 (5 bases). CDR3 nucleotides: TGTGCCAGCAGCCCCACGGGGTCCTACGAGCAGTACTTC. Protein: CASSPTGSYEQYF.